This record looks at one T cell receptor beta chain sequence and its context. The record originates from a study of T cells in Graves' hyperthyroidism and ophthalmopathy. Amplified regions were TCR beta CDR3 sequences from RNA transcripts. HTBI primers were the set used in a first-round RT-PCR of the TCR CDR3. TCRdb re-called the multiplex PCR reads with MiXCR, one entry per CDR3 protein. This table holds fewer than 450,000 distinct CDR3 sequences, around 18% found once. The V gene lost 4 bases and the J gene lost 7 bases, with 7 bases spanning the gap. Germline V gene data show CDR1 as SNHLY and CDR2 as FYNNEI. CDR3 length: 12 residues.

The TCR sequence derives from a man aged 18 to 35 with Graves' ophthalmopathy. What was sequenced was blood. The rearrangement links TRBV2 to TRBJ1-4; D uncertain. The CDR3 region is CASSAHSEKLFF. DNA for the CDR3: TGTGCCAGCAGTGCCCACAGTGAAAAACTGTTTTTT.